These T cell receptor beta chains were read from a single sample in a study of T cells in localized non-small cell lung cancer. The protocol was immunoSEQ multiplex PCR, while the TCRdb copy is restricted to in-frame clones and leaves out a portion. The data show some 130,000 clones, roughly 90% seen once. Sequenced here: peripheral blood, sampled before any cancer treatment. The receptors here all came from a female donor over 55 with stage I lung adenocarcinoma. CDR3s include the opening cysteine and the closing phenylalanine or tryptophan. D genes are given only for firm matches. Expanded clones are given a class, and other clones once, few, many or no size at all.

cdr3_nt: TGTGCCAGCAGCTTAGAGTCTAGTATGTTTGGCGATGAGCAGTTCTTC
cdr3_aa: CASSLESSMFGDEQFF
d_call: NA
v_call: TRBV7-3
clone_size: once
j_call: TRBJ2-1

cdr3_nt: TGTGCCAGCAGGGGGACAGGGCGATCCTACGAGCAGTACTTC
cdr3_aa: CASRGTGRSYEQYF
d_call: TRBD1
v_call: TRBV28
clone_size: NA
j_call: TRBJ2-7

cdr3_nt: TGTGCCAGCAGTTTCGGACAGGATGATGAAAAACTGTTTTTT
cdr3_aa: CASSFGQDDEKLFF
d_call: TRBD1
v_call: TRBV28
clone_size: NA
j_call: TRBJ1-4

cdr3_nt: TGTGCCAGCAGGGGGACAGATATCTACGAGCAGTACTTC
cdr3_aa: CASRGTDIYEQYF
d_call: TRBD1
v_call: TRBV6-5
clone_size: NA
j_call: TRBJ2-7

cdr3_nt: TGTGCCAGTGAAGCCTTTGGACAGAGATCTTATGGCTACACCTTC
cdr3_aa: CASEAFGQRSYGYTF
d_call: NA
v_call: TRBV19
clone_size: NA
j_call: TRBJ1-2

cdr3_nt: TGTGCCAGCTCACCGGCAAAGGGTGCGGGGGCCAACGTCCTGACTTTC
cdr3_aa: CASSPAKGAGANVLTF
d_call: NA
v_call: TRBV18
clone_size: NA
j_call: TRBJ2-6

cdr3_nt: TGTGCCAGCGGCGAAGGGGGGCGCCTTCCCACAACTAATGAAAAACTGTTTTTT
cdr3_aa: CASGEGGRLPTTNEKLFF
d_call: NA
v_call: TRBV28
clone_size: NA
j_call: TRBJ1-4

cdr3_nt: TGTGCCAGCACTCAAGGGAGCTCTGGAAACACCATATATTTT
cdr3_aa: CASTQGSSGNTIYF
d_call: NA
v_call: TRBV6-1
clone_size: NA
j_call: TRBJ1-3

cdr3_nt: TGTGCCAGCTCACCCTCCCGTGGTCGAGAGACCCAGTACTTC
cdr3_aa: CASSPSRGRETQYF
d_call: NA
v_call: TRBV18
clone_size: NA
j_call: TRBJ2-5

cdr3_nt: TGTGCCAGCAGCTTAGGGCTCGGGGGTGTGGAGACCCAGTACTTC
cdr3_aa: CASSLGLGGVETQYF
d_call: NA
v_call: TRBV7-9
clone_size: NA
j_call: TRBJ2-5

cdr3_nt: TGTGCCAGCTCACTCCCAGGGACAACTAATGAAAAACTGTTTTTT
cdr3_aa: CASSLPGTTNEKLFF
d_call: NA
v_call: TRBV18
clone_size: NA
j_call: TRBJ1-4

cdr3_nt: TGTGCCAGCAGCCCAACGGGACAGGGTTACTACGAGCAGTACTTC
cdr3_aa: CASSPTGQGYYEQYF
d_call: TRBD1
v_call: TRBV9
clone_size: NA
j_call: TRBJ2-7

cdr3_nt: TGCAGCGTTGACGATCAACGGTCCGGGGAGCTGTTTTTT
cdr3_aa: CSVDDQRSGELFF
d_call: NA
v_call: TRBV29-1
clone_size: once
j_call: TRBJ2-2

cdr3_nt: TGCGCCAGCAGGCCTCACACGCCAGTGGAGAACATTCAGTACTTC
cdr3_aa: CASRPHTPVENIQYF
d_call: NA
v_call: TRBV10-1
clone_size: few
j_call: TRBJ2-4

cdr3_nt: TGTGCCAGCTCACTCGAGGACGGATTCAATCAGCCCCAGCATTTT
cdr3_aa: CASSLEDGFNQPQHF
d_call: NA
v_call: TRBV18
clone_size: NA
j_call: TRBJ1-5

cdr3_nt: TGTGCCAGCGACGACAGACCAAGCAATCAGCCCCAGCATTTT
cdr3_aa: CASDDRPSNQPQHF
d_call: NA
v_call: TRBV19
clone_size: NA
j_call: TRBJ1-5

cdr3_nt: TGTGCCTGGAAAGCGGGCCTGAGGGATGGTGGCTACACCTTC
cdr3_aa: CAWKAGLRDGGYTF
d_call: NA
v_call: TRBV30
clone_size: few
j_call: TRBJ1-2

cdr3_nt: TGTGCCAGCAGTCTACGGACTAGCTACCCGGGGGAGCAGTACTTC
cdr3_aa: CASSLRTSYPGEQYF
d_call: TRBD2
v_call: TRBV28
clone_size: NA
j_call: TRBJ2-7

cdr3_nt: TGTGCCAGCAAAACTGACACCACCGCTAACTATGGCTACACCTTC
cdr3_aa: CASKTDTTANYGYTF
d_call: NA
v_call: TRBV6-5
clone_size: NA
j_call: TRBJ1-2

cdr3_nt: TGTGCCAGCAGTACTGACAGGGGCAATCAGCCCCAGCATTTT
cdr3_aa: CASSTDRGNQPQHF
d_call: TRBD1
v_call: TRBV2
clone_size: NA
j_call: TRBJ1-5

cdr3_nt: TGTGCCAGCAGCCCATCAGGGGGTCTTAATCAGCCCCAGCATTTT
cdr3_aa: CASSPSGGLNQPQHF
d_call: TRBD1
v_call: TRBV7-8
clone_size: NA
j_call: TRBJ1-5

cdr3_nt: TGTGCCAGCAGTCCCATCAAGGAGAATAAACTGTTTTTT
cdr3_aa: CASSPIKENKLFF
d_call: NA
v_call: TRBV11-2
clone_size: NA
j_call: TRBJ1-4

cdr3_nt: TGTGCCAGTAGAAAAGAGGGGGTTCTCTATGGCTACACCTTC
cdr3_aa: CASRKEGVLYGYTF
d_call: NA
v_call: TRBV19
clone_size: NA
j_call: TRBJ1-2

cdr3_nt: TGCGCCAGCAGCCAATCGGGACAGGGTTCTTCCGAGCAGTACTTC
cdr3_aa: CASSQSGQGSSEQYF
d_call: TRBD1
v_call: TRBV5-1
clone_size: NA
j_call: TRBJ2-7

cdr3_nt: TGCGCCAGCAGCCAACAGGGTAGGACAGGATGGAACACTGAAGCTTTCTTT
cdr3_aa: CASSQQGRTGWNTEAFF
d_call: TRBD1
v_call: TRBV4-1
clone_size: NA
j_call: TRBJ1-1

cdr3_nt: TGCGCCAGCAGCTTGGCCGGGTCGAACACTGAAGCTTTCTTT
cdr3_aa: CASSLAGSNTEAFF
d_call: NA
v_call: TRBV5-1
clone_size: NA
j_call: TRBJ1-1

cdr3_nt: TGTGCCAGCAGCCGCCGACTAGGGGGCACCGGGGAGCTGTTTTTT
cdr3_aa: CASSRRLGGTGELFF
d_call: NA
v_call: TRBV4-2
clone_size: NA
j_call: TRBJ2-2

cdr3_nt: TGTGCCAGCAGCTTAGGAGACAGGAGGCACAATGAGCAGTTCTTC
cdr3_aa: CASSLGDRRHNEQFF
d_call: NA
v_call: TRBV7-9
clone_size: few
j_call: TRBJ2-1

cdr3_nt: TGTGCCAGCAGGGGACAGGGGAACACTGAAGCTTTCTTT
cdr3_aa: CASRGQGNTEAFF
d_call: TRBD1
v_call: TRBV2
clone_size: NA
j_call: TRBJ1-1

cdr3_nt: TGTGCCAGCAGTAATACAGGGGGCTCTGGAAACACCATATATTTT
cdr3_aa: CASSNTGGSGNTIYF
d_call: TRBD1
v_call: TRBV28
clone_size: NA
j_call: TRBJ1-3

cdr3_nt: TGTGCCAGCAGCTTGAGCGGGGACGAGCAGTACTTC
cdr3_aa: CASSLSGDEQYF
d_call: TRBD2
v_call: TRBV5-4
clone_size: NA
j_call: TRBJ2-7

cdr3_nt: TGTGCCAGCAGCCGGACAGGGACCACAGATACGCAGTATTTT
cdr3_aa: CASSRTGTTDTQYF
d_call: TRBD1
v_call: TRBV6-6
clone_size: NA
j_call: TRBJ2-3

cdr3_nt: TGTGCCAGCAGCGACTTCACAGGGTCCCCCTACGAGCAGTACTTC
cdr3_aa: CASSDFTGSPYEQYF
d_call: NA
v_call: TRBV7-2
clone_size: few
j_call: TRBJ2-7

cdr3_nt: TGTGCCAGTAGGGGGAGAATTAACTATGGCTACACCTTC
cdr3_aa: CASRGRINYGYTF
d_call: NA
v_call: TRBV19
clone_size: NA
j_call: TRBJ1-2

cdr3_nt: TGCGCCAGCAGCTTGGTGGCGGGGTCCCCTTACGAGCAGTACTTC
cdr3_aa: CASSLVAGSPYEQYF
d_call: NA
v_call: TRBV5-1
clone_size: NA
j_call: TRBJ2-7

cdr3_nt: TGCGCCAGCAGAGAAAACAATGAGCAGTTCTTC
cdr3_aa: CASRENNEQFF
d_call: NA
v_call: TRBV5-1
clone_size: NA
j_call: TRBJ2-1

cdr3_nt: TGCGCCAGCAGCTTGGATTCTCTAGGGGATAATCAGCCCCAGCATTTT
cdr3_aa: CASSLDSLGDNQPQHF
d_call: NA
v_call: TRBV5-1
clone_size: NA
j_call: TRBJ1-5

cdr3_nt: TGCGCCAGCAGCCAGGACGGCGGGAACATTCAGTACTTC
cdr3_aa: CASSQDGGNIQYF
d_call: NA
v_call: TRBV5-1
clone_size: NA
j_call: TRBJ2-4

cdr3_nt: TGTGCCAGTAGAGGGGGACGTGATAATGGCTACACCTTC
cdr3_aa: CASRGGRDNGYTF
d_call: NA
v_call: TRBV19
clone_size: few
j_call: TRBJ1-2

cdr3_nt: TGTGCCAGCAGCCAAGGCTGGCCGTCCACCGGGGAGCTGTTTTTT
cdr3_aa: CASSQGWPSTGELFF
d_call: NA
v_call: TRBV14
clone_size: NA
j_call: TRBJ2-2

cdr3_nt: TGTGCCAGTAGTAAAGTAGCGGGAGCCACCGGGGAGCTGTTTTTT
cdr3_aa: CASSKVAGATGELFF
d_call: TRBD2
v_call: TRBV19
clone_size: NA
j_call: TRBJ2-2

cdr3_nt: TGCGCCAGCAGCTTGGGCGGCGGGAGGGCCACAGATACGCAGTATTTT
cdr3_aa: CASSLGGGRATDTQYF
d_call: TRBD2
v_call: TRBV5-1
clone_size: NA
j_call: TRBJ2-3

cdr3_nt: TGTGCCAGCTCACACCTCGGCGGTTCCTACGAGCAGTACTTC
cdr3_aa: CASSHLGGSYEQYF
d_call: NA
v_call: TRBV18
clone_size: NA
j_call: TRBJ2-7

cdr3_nt: TGTGCCAGCAGCGTAGACGGGAGTTCTACCCTCTACGAGCAGTACTTC
cdr3_aa: CASSVDGSSTLYEQYF
d_call: NA
v_call: TRBV9
clone_size: once
j_call: TRBJ2-7

cdr3_nt: TGTGCCAGCAGTCCGGGACAGGGGAATCAGCCCCAGCATTTT
cdr3_aa: CASSPGQGNQPQHF
d_call: TRBD1
v_call: TRBV2
clone_size: NA
j_call: TRBJ1-5

cdr3_nt: TGTGCCAGCAGTTTCACGCGGACTAGCGGAGGCTCCTACAATGAGCAGTTCTTC
cdr3_aa: CASSFTRTSGGSYNEQFF
d_call: TRBD2
v_call: TRBV7-8
clone_size: few
j_call: TRBJ2-1

cdr3_nt: TGTGCCAGCAGTTTCCCGACAGGGCCCTACTATGGCTACACCTTC
cdr3_aa: CASSFPTGPYYGYTF
d_call: TRBD1
v_call: TRBV28
clone_size: NA
j_call: TRBJ1-2

cdr3_nt: TGTGCCAGCAGCGTACTCGGATATGGCTACACCTTC
cdr3_aa: CASSVLGYGYTF
d_call: NA
v_call: TRBV9
clone_size: NA
j_call: TRBJ1-2

cdr3_nt: TGTGCCAGCAGCCCGTGGGTCCCCAACACCGGGGAGCTGTTTTTT
cdr3_aa: CASSPWVPNTGELFF
d_call: NA
v_call: TRBV11-2
clone_size: NA
j_call: TRBJ2-2

cdr3_nt: TGTGCCAGCACCCTTAGCGGGAGGGCCGTAAATGAGCAGTTCTTC
cdr3_aa: CASTLSGRAVNEQFF
d_call: TRBD2
v_call: TRBV27
clone_size: once
j_call: TRBJ2-1

cdr3_nt: TGTGCCAGCAGCTTAGTTGGAAAGGCTGCGGGCGAGCAGTACTTC
cdr3_aa: CASSLVGKAAGEQYF
d_call: NA
v_call: TRBV13
clone_size: NA
j_call: TRBJ2-7

cdr3_nt: TGTGCCAGCAGCTTTACAGTTAACTCCTACAATGAGCAGTTCTTC
cdr3_aa: CASSFTVNSYNEQFF
d_call: NA
v_call: TRBV5-4
clone_size: NA
j_call: TRBJ2-1

cdr3_nt: TGTGCCAGCGGCCCGAGAGGGTCCTACAATGAGCAGTTCTTC
cdr3_aa: CASGPRGSYNEQFF
d_call: NA
v_call: TRBV2
clone_size: NA
j_call: TRBJ2-1

cdr3_nt: TGTGCCAGCAGCGTAGGGGCTAGCGGGTACACCTACAATGAGCAGTTCTTC
cdr3_aa: CASSVGASGYTYNEQFF
d_call: TRBD2
v_call: TRBV9
clone_size: once
j_call: TRBJ2-1